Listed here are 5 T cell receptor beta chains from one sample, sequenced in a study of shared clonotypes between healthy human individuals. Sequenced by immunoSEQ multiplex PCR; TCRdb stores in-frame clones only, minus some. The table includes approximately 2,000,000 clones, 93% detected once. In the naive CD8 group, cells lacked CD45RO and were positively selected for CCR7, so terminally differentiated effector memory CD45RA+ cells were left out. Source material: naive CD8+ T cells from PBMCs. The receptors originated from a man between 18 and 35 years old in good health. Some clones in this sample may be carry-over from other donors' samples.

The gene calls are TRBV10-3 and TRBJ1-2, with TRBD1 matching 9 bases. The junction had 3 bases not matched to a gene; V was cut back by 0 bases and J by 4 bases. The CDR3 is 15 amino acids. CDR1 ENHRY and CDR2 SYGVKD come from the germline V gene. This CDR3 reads CAISESTGGIYGYTF. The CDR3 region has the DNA TGTGCCATCAGTGAGTCTACAGGGGGCATCTATGGCTACACCTTC.

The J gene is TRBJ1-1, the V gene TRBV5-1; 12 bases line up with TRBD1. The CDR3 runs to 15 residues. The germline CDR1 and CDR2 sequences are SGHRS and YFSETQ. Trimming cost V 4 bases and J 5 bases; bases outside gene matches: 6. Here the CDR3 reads CASSPGQGARTEAFF. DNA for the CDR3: TGCGCCAGCAGCCCGGGACAGGGGGCGCGAACTGAAGCTTTCTTT. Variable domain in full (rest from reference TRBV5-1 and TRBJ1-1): KAGVTQTPRYLIKTRGQQVTLSCSPISGHRSVSWYQQTPGQGLQFLFEYFSETQRNKGNFPGRFSGRQFSNSRSEMNVSTLELGDSALYLCASSPGQGARTEAFFGQGTRLTVV.

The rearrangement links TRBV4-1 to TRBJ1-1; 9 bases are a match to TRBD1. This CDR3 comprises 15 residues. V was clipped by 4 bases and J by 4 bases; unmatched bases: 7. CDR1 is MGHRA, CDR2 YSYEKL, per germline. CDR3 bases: TGCGCCAGCAGCCCAAATTCGGACAGGGGCACTGAAGCTTTCTTT. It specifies CASSPNSDRGTEAFF.

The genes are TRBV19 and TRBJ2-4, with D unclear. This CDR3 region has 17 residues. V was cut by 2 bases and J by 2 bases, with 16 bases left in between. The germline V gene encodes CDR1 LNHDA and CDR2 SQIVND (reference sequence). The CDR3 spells CASSIRPLEVPKNIQYF. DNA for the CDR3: TGTGCCAGTAGTATAAGGCCTTTAGAGGTTCCCAAAAACATTCAGTACTTC.

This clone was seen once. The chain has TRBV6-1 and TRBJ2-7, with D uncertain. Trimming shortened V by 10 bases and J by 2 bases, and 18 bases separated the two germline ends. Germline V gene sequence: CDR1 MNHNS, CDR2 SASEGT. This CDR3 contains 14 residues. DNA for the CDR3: TGTGCCACCCAGCCCCCGTCTTACACCTACGAGCAGTACTTC. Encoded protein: CATQPPSYTYEQYF.